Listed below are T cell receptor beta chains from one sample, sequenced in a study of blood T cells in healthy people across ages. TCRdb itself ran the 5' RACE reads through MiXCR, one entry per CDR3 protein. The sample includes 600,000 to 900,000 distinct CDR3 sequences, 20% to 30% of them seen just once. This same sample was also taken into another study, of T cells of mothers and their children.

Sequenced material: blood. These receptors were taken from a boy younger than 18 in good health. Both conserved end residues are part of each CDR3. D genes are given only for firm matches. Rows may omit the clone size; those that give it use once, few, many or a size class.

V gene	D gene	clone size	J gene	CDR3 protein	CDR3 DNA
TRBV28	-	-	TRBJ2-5	CASRGGRFQETQYF	TGTGCCAGCCGAGGGGGACGGTTCCAAGAGACCCAGTACTTC
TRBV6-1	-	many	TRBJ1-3	CASTLQGSGNTIYF	TGTGCCAGCACCCTACAGGGCTCTGGAAACACCATATATTTT
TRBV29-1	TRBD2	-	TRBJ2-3	CSVEFSGGGTDAQYF	TGCAGCGTGGAATTTAGCGGGGGGGGCACAGATGCGCAGTATTTT
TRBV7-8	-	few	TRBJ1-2	CASSSNQATWGYSNYGYTF	TGTGCCAGCAGCTCCAATCAAGCGACATGGGGATACTCTAACTATGGCTACACCTTC
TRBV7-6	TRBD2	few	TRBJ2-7	CASSATSGDTYEQYF	TGTGCCAGCAGCGCCACTAGCGGGGACACCTACGAGCAGTACTTC
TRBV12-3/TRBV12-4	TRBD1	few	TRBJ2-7	CASSSGQSSYEQYF	TGTGCCAGCAGTTCGGGACAGTCTAGCTACGAGCAGTACTTC
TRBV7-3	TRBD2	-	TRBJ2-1	CASSLRLAGGMGEQFF	TGTGCCAGCAGCCTCAGGCTAGCGGGGGGTATGGGGGAGCAGTTCTTC
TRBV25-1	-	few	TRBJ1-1	CASSEVLGDKAFF	TGTGCCAGCAGTGAAGTCCTGGGTGACAAAGCTTTCTTT
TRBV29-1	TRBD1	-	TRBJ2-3	CSVERQGADTQYF	TGCAGCGTTGAAAGGCAGGGGGCAGATACGCAGTATTTT
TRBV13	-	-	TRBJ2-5	CASSPHDGAQYF	TGTGCCAGCAGTCCTCACGACGGGGCCCAGTACTTC
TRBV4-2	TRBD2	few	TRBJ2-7	CASSQELAREQYF	TGTGCCAGCAGCCAAGAACTAGCGAGGGAGCAGTACTTC
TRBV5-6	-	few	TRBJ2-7	CASSLVRDSYEQYF	TGTGCCAGCAGCCTGGTCAGGGACTCCTACGAGCAGTACTTC
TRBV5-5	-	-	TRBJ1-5	CASSFLRLGPQHF	TGTGCCAGCAGCTTTTTACGCCTGGGGCCCCAGCATTTT
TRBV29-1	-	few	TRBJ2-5	CSVENRAMETQYF	TGCAGCGTTGAAAACAGGGCTATGGAGACCCAGTACTTC
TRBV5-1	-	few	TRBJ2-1	CASSFDSYNEQFF	TGCGCCAGCAGCTTTGACTCCTACAATGAGCAGTTCTTC
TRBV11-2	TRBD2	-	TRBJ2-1	CASSFVAGGGYEQFF	TGTGCCAGCAGCTTCGTCGCGGGGGGAGGATATGAGCAGTTCTTC
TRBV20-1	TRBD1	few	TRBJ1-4	CSARGQGGFNEKLFF	TGCAGTGCTAGGGGACAGGGAGGCTTTAATGAAAAACTGTTTTTT
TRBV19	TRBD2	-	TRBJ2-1	CASSITWTSGVYNEQFF	TGTGCCAGTAGTATCACCTGGACTAGCGGGGTTTACAATGAGCAGTTCTTC
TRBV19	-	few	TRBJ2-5	CASSIGGQETQYF	TGTGCCAGCAGTATTGGGGGCCAAGAGACCCAGTACTTC
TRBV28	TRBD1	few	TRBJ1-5	CASSVTGAPQGQPQHF	TGTGCCAGCAGTGTGACAGGGGCCCCCCAAGGTCAGCCCCAGCATTTT
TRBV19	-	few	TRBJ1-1	CASTERANIEAFF	TGTGCCAGTACCGAACGAGCGAACATTGAAGCTTTCTTT
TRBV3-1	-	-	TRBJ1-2	CASSQRAGYGYTF	TGTGCCAGCAGCCAACGGGCAGGGTATGGCTACACCTTC
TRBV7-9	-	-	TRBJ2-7	CASSLEGFAYEQYF	TGTGCCAGCAGCTTAGAAGGGTTCGCCTACGAGCAGTACTTC
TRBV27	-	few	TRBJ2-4	CASSSSGAGRKNIQYF	TGTGCCAGCAGTTCCTCCGGGGCAGGGCGGAAAAACATTCAGTACTTC
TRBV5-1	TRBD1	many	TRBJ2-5	CASSIGTGGQETQYF	TGCGCCAGCAGCATCGGGACAGGGGGCCAAGAGACCCAGTACTTC
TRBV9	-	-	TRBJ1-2	CASSVGDRWEWGYTF	TGTGCCAGCAGCGTAGGCGACAGGTGGGAATGGGGCTACACCTTC
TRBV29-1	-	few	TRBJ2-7	CSVGEQGGYEQYF	TGCAGCGTTGGAGAACAGGGAGGCTACGAGCAGTACTTC
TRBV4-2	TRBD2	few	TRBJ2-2	CASSQATGGLNTGELFF	TGTGCCAGCAGCCAAGCCACGGGGGGGCTGAACACCGGGGAGCTGTTTTTT
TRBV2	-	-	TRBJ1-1	CASSQEENTEAFF	TGTGCCAGTTCGCAGGAGGAGAACACTGAAGCTTTCTTT
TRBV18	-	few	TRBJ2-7	CASSPEGGYEQYF	TGTGCCAGCTCACCAGAAGGCGGGTACGAGCAGTACTTC
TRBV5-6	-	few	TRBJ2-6	CASSRDSCSGANVLTF	TGTGCCAGCAGCCGTGATTCCTGCTCTGGGGCCAACGTCCTGACTTTC
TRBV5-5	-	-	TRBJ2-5	CASSATMMRETQYF	TGTGCCAGCAGCGCAACCATGATGCGAGAGACCCAGTACTTC
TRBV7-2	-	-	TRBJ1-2	CASSSGRSYGYTF	TGTGCCAGCAGCAGCGGTCGGAGCTATGGCTACACCTTC
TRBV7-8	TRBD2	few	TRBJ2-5	CASSLLAGGTQETQYF	TGTGCCAGCAGCTTACTAGCGGGGGGAACCCAAGAGACCCAGTACTTC
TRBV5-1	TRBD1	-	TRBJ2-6	CASSRTGAQSISGANVLTF	TGCGCCAGCAGTCGGACAGGGGCCCAATCGATCTCTGGGGCCAACGTCCTGACTTTC
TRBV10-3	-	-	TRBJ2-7	CAISESLHWGYEQYF	TGTGCCATCAGTGAGTCGCTACACTGGGGCTACGAGCAGTACTTC
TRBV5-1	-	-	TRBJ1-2	CASSPGDHGYTF	TGCGCCAGCAGCCCCGGGGATCATGGCTACACCTTC
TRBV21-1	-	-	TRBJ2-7	CASSKDEVLPYEQYF	TGTGCCAGCAGCAAGGATGAAGTTCTCCCCTACGAGCAGTACTTC
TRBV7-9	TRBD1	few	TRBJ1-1	CASSFPSTGGDTEAFF	TGTGCCAGCAGCTTCCCGTCAACAGGGGGGGACACTGAAGCTTTCTTT
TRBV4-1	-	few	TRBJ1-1	CASSQAYGNTEAFF	TGCGCCAGCAGCCAAGCGTACGGGAACACTGAAGCTTTCTTT
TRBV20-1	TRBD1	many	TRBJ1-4	CSARDMIQGPNEKLFF	TGCAGTGCTAGAGACATGATACAGGGGCCGAATGAAAAACTGTTTTTT
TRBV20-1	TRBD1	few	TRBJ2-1	CSARDPITGGPPMGEQFF	TGCAGTGCTAGAGATCCAATAACAGGGGGCCCCCCTATGGGTGAGCAGTTCTTC
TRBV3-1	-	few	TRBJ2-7	CASSHALYEQYF	TGTGCCAGCAGCCATGCTCTCTACGAGCAGTACTTC
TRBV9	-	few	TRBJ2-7	CASSVGVSREQYF	TGTGCCAGCAGCGTAGGGGTTTCTCGCGAGCAGTACTTC
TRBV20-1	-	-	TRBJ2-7	CSEVTGSYEQYF	TGCAGTGAGGTAACAGGGTCCTACGAGCAGTACTTC
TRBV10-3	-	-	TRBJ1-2	CASTPHQANYGYTF	TGTGCCTCCACCCCGCACCAGGCTAACTATGGCTACACCTTC